This T cell receptor (beta chain) was recovered during a study of blood T cell repertoires in COVID-19. The wider study: Sites in the United States, Italy and Spain provided acute and convalescent COVID-19 samples. PBMCs, B-cell-depleted T cells, or T cells were the source of the cDNA or gDNA that made up the material.

The CDR3 length is 16 residues. From germline, CDR1 is SGHRS and CDR2 YFSETQ. The V gene end was trimmed by 2 bases and the J gene end by 11 bases; junction bases not matched to a gene: 9. Assay used: immunoSEQ multiplex PCR; TCRdb lists only in-frame clones, some missing. The sample has around 120,000 clones, roughly 79% seen once; the top ten hold 20% to 30%. The chain has TRBV5-1 and TRBJ2-1, with 14 bases that match TRBD2. Sequencing used peripheral blood. The TCR was taken from a human donor in a cohort sampled during active COVID-19. The CDR3 coding sequence is TGCGCCAGCAGCTTCGCCAGAGGACTAGCGGGGGGCCAGCAGTTCTTC. Amino acid sequence: CASSFARGLAGGQQFF.